This TCR beta chain was obtained from a study of control samples from healthy donors and cancer patients. The method was immunoSEQ multiplex PCR; TCRdb's version includes in-frame clones alone and lacks a portion of them. The sample carries more than 80,000 clones, more than 85% recorded once. The CDR3 covers 15 residues. The germline gives CDR1 LGHDT, CDR2 YNNKEL (reference sequence). The J segment lost 9 bases and the V segment lost 2 bases, leaving 8 bases of the junction unmatched. Sequences were obtained from blood. The chain employs TRBV3-1 (or the pseudogene TRBV3-2) and TRBJ2-1, with 9 bases aligning to TRBD2. The sequence was obtained from a young man in good health. In nucleotides, the CDR3 is TGTGCCAGCAGCCAAACAGCGGGGGGCGGAGGTGAGCAGTTCTTC. Its translation: CASSQTAGGGGEQFF.